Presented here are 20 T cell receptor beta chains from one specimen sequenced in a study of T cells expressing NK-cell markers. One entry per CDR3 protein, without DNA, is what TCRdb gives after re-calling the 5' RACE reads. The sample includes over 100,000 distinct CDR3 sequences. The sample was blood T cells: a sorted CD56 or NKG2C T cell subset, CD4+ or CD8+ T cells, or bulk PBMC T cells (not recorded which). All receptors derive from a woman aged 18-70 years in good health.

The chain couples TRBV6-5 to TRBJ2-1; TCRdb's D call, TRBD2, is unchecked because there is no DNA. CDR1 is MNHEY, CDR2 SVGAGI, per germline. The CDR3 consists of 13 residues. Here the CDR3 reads CASSYRQGGEQFF.

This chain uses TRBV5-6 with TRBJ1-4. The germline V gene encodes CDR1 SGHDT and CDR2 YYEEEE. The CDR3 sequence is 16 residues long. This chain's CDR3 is CASSPDREGLDEKLFF.

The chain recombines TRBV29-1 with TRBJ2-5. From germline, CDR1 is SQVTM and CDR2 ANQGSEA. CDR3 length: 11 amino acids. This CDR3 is CSAVERETQYF.

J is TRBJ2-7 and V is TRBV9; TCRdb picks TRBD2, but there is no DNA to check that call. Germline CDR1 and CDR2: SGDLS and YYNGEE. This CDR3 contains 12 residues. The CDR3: CASSGGTYEQYF.

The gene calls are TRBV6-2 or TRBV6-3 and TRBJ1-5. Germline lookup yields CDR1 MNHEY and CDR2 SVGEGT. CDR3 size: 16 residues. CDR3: CASSYSTLTGGQPQHF.

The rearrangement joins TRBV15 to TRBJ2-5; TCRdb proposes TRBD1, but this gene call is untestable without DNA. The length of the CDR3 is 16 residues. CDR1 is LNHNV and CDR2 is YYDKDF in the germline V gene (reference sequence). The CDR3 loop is CATSRDRAGGQETQYF.

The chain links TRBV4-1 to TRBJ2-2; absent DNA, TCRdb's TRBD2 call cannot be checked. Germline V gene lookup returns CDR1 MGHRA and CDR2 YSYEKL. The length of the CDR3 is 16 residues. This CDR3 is CASSQYGIREAGELFF.

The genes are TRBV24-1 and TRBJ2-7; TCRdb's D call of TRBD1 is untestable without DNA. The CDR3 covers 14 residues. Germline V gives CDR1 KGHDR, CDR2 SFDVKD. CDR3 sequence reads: CATSESGTAYEQYF.

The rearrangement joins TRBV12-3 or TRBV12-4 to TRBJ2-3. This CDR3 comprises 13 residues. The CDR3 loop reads CASSLGSSDTQYF.

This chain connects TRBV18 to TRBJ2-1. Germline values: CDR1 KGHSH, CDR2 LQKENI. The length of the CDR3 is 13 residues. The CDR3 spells CASSPQDYNEQFF.

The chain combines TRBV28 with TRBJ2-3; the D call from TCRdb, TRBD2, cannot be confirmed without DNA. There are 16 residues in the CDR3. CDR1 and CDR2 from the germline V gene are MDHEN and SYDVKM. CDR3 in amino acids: CASTADGPRLTDTQYF.

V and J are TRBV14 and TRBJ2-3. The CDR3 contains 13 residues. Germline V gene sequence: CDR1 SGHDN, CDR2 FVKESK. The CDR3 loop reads CASSQGATDTQYF.

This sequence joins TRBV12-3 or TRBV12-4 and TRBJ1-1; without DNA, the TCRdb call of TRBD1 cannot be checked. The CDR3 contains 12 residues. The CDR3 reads CASRTGGGEAFF.

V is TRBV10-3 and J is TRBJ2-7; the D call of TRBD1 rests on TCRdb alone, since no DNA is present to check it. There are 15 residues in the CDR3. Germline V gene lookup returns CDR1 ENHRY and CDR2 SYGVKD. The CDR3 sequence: CAISEAGVGGYEQYF.

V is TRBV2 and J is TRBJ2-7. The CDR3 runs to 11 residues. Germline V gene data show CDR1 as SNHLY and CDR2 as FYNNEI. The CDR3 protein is CASTELNEQYF.

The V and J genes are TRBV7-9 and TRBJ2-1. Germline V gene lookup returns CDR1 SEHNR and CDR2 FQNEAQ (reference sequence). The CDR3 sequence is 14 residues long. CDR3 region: CASSLDGLYNEQFF.

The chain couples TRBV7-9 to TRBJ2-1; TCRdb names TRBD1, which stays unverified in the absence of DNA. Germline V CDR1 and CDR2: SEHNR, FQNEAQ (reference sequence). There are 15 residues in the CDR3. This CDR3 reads CASSLWQGRNNEQFF.

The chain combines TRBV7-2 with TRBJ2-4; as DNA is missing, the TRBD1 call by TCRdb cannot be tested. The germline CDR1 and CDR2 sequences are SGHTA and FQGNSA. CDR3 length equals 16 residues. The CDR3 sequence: CASSLGVTLAKNIQYF.

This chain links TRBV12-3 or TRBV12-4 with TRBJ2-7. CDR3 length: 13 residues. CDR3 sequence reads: CASSPIVGYEQYF.

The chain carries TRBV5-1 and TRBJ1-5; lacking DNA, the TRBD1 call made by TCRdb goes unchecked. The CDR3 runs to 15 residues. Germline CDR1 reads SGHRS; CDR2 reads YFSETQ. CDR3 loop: CASSLEGASNQPQHF.